This TCR beta chain was sequenced in a study of regulatory T cells in long-lasting Graves disease. Time point given: persistent/refractory GD, antithyroid drugs over 5 years with positive TRAb. Preparation of the TCR library used RNA extracted from PBMCs. Collection of peripheral blood (roughly 9.8 milliliters) was done using EDTA tubes. Library construction for TCR beta used iRepertoire HTBI primers and Arm-PCR of CDR3 regions. TCRdb re-derived calls from the multiplex PCR reads in MiXCR, one entry per CDR3 protein. Among about 470,000 distinct CDR3 sequences listed, about a fifth were seen once. Sequenced material: peripheral blood mononuclear cells (PBMCs), taken when the disease was refractory, from a patient treated with antithyroid drugs. This TCR was recovered from a female donor with Graves disease.

This chain's CDR3 is CASSLPGRHTEAFF. The CDR3 DNA is TGCGCCAGCAGCTTACCCGGTAGGCACACTGAAGCTTTCTTT. V is TRBV5-1 and J is TRBJ1-1; D not certain. The length of the CDR3 is 14 residues. Germline lookup yields CDR1 SGHRS and CDR2 YFSETQ. The V and J ends lost 2 bases and 3 bases respectively, with 11 bases between them.